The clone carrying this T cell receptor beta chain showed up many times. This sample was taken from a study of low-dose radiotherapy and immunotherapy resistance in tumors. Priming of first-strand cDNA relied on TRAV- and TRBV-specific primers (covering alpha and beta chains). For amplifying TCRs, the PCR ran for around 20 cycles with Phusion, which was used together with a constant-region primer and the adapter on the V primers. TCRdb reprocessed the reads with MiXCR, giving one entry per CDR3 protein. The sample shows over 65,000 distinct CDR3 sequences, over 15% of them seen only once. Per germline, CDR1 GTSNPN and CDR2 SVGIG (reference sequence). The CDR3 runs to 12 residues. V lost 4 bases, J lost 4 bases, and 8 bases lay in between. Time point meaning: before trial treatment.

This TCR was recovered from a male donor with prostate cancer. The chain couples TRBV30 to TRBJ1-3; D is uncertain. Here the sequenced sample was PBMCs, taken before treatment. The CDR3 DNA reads TGTGCCTGGACCCCGCGGGGAAACACCATATATTTT. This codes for CAWTPRGNTIYF.